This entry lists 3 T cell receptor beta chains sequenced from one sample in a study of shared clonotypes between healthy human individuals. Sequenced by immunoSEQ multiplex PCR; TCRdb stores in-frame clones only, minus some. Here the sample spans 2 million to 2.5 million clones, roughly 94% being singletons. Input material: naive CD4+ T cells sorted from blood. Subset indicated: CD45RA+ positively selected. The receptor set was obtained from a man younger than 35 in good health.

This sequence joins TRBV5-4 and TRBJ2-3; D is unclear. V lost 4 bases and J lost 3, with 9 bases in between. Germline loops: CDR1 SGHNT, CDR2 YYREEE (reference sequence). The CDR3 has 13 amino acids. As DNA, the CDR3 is TGTGCCAGCAGCCGGATGGGTACAGATACGCAGTATTTT. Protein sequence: CASSRMGTDTQYF.

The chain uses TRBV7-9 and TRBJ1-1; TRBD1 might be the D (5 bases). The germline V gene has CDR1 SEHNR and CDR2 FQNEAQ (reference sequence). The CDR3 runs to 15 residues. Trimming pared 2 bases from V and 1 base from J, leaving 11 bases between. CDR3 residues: CASSLNGGRNTEAFF. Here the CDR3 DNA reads TGTGCCAGCAGCTTAAATGGGGGAAGGAACACTGAAGCTTTCTTT. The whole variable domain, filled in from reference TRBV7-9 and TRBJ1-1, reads DTGVSQNPRHKITKRGQNVTFRCDPISEHNRLYWYRQTLGQGPEFLTYFQNEAQLEKSRLLSDRFSAERPKGSFSTLEIQRTEQGDSAMYLCASSLNGGRNTEAFFGQGTRLTVV.

The CDR3, as DNA: TGTGCCTCCTCGGACAGGGACACTGAAGCTTTCTTT. Its translation: CASSDRDTEAFF. This chain uses TRBV30 with TRBJ1-1, with 8 bases identical to TRBD1. Germline CDR1 and CDR2: GTSNPN and SVGIG (reference sequence). With 7 bases clipped from V and 3 bases from J, the junction kept 4 bases outside the gene matches. The CDR3 length is 12 residues.